Each of the 3 T cell receptor beta chains below was sequenced from the same sample in a study of beta chain features in type 1 diabetes. Expressed TCRB transcripts got sequenced, as all isolated RNA was reverse transcribed. Produced via immunoSEQ multiplex PCR; TCRdb's table is partial and in-frame only. This table has roughly 370,000 clones, approximately 15% appearing once. Sequencing was performed on naive CD4+ T cells from blood. The receptors here all came from a man between 25 and 39 years old in good health.

The chain carries TRBV14 and TRBJ2-3, with TRBD2 as a possible D gene (7 bases). CDR3 length: 16 residues. Germline CDR1 reads SGHDN; CDR2 reads FVKESK. Trimming removed 0 bases at V and 2 bases at J, with 12 bases between. The CDR3 loop reads CASSQDQGTNTDTQYF. The DNA of the CDR3 is TGTGCCAGCAGCCAAGATCAGGGGACTAACACAGATACGCAGTATTTT.

This clone appeared a few times. This chain uses TRBV7-9 with TRBJ2-1; D might be TRBD2 (5 bases). This CDR3 has 15 amino acids. V lost 5 bases and J 3 bases, leaving 14 bases between the germline ends. CDR1 is SEHNR, CDR2 FQNEAQ, per germline (reference sequence). Here the CDR3 DNA reads TGTGCCAGCAGCCCCGGGGTGGGCTTCTACAATGAGCAGTTCTTC. Translated, it gives CASSPGVGFYNEQFF.

This clone was counted a few times. The gene calls are TRBV2 and TRBJ2-5, with a possible D match to TRBD2 (6 bases). CDR1 is SNHLY, CDR2 FYNNEI, per germline. V was shortened by 6 bases and J by 2 bases, with 16 bases between the two germline ends. This CDR3 contains 15 residues. The CDR3 sequence is CASSRVPGRQETQYF. The CDR3 DNA sequence: TGTGCCAGCAGCAGAGTCCCGGGGAGGCAAGAGACCCAGTACTTC.